This passage covers 19 T cell receptor beta chains from one sample sequenced in a study of CD8 T cells in Susac syndrome. It was with random hexamers that roughly 0.5 to 1 ug RNA was reverse transcribed. TCRdb re-called the immunoSEQ multiplex PCR reads with MiXCR, one entry per CDR3 protein. Of 170,000 or so distinct CDR3 sequences listed, about 96% were seen once; the top ten hold around 0.12%. Sequencing used CD4+ T cells from PBMCs. The receptors here all came from a human donor with Susac syndrome.

This rearrangement joins TRBV7-2 to TRBJ2-2; 10 bases fit TRBD2. The CDR3 has 17 residues. Germline V gene data show CDR1 as SGHTA and CDR2 as FQGNSA. V lost 3 bases and J lost 2; bases outside the gene matches: 6. CDR3 sequence: CASSFAGTSANTGELFF. The CDR3 nucleotides read TGTGCCAGCAGCTTCGCCGGGACTAGCGCAAACACCGGGGAGCTGTTTTTT.

The J gene is TRBJ2-3, the V gene TRBV4-2; 8 nucleotides line up with TRBD2. Germline V gives CDR1 LGHNA, CDR2 YNFKEQ. The CDR3 spans 13 residues. V lost 7 bases and J lost 5; bases outside the gene matches: 5. CDR3 residues: CASTGGDGDTQYF. CDR3 sequence (DNA): TGTGCCAGCACCGGGGGGGACGGAGATACGCAGTATTTT.

The J gene is TRBJ1-2, the V gene TRBV19; 7 bases are a match to TRBD1. This CDR3 is 14 amino acids long. V gave up 4 bases and J gave up 4 bases; unmatched junction bases: 6. Germline V gives CDR1 LNHDA, CDR2 SQIVND (reference sequence). The CDR3 here is CASSTGTDLYGYTF. The CDR3 DNA follows: TGTGCCAGTAGTACCGGGACAGACCTCTATGGCTACACCTTC.

CDR3 sequence: CSARAQGATQYF. The DNA for the CDR3 is TGCAGTGCTAGGGCACAGGGGGCTACGCAGTATTTT. The J gene is TRBJ2-3, the V gene TRBV20-1; 9 positions match TRBD1. The V gene's germline CDR1 is DFQATT and CDR2 SNEGSKA (reference sequence). V lost 3 bases, J lost 8 bases, and 3 bases stayed unmatched. CDR3 length equals 12 residues.

The V call is TRBV30, the J call TRBJ2-5, with TRBD2 matching 10 bases. Germline assignment: CDR1 GTSNPN and CDR2 SVGIG (reference sequence). Losses at the gene ends were 3 bases for V and 3 bases for J; bases not matched to a gene: 10. CDR3 length: 16 residues. The CDR3 coding sequence is TGTGCCTGGAGGAGAACTCGACTAGCGGGTAAAGAGACCCAGTACTTC. This sequence encodes CAWRRTRLAGKETQYF.

The chain combines TRBV20-1 with TRBJ2-3, with 11 bases matching TRBD2. Trimming removed 6 bases from V and 0 bases from J; junction bases left unmatched: 11. The length of the CDR3 is 17 residues. Germline-derived CDR1 and CDR2 are DFQATT and SNEGSKA (reference sequence). CDR3 sequence reads: CSAGTSGSRPSTDTQYF. The CDR3 DNA follows: TGCAGTGCAGGGACTAGCGGTTCAAGACCTAGCACAGATACGCAGTATTTT.

The rearrangement joins TRBV13 to TRBJ2-4, with D possibly being TRBD2 (6 bases). Germline-derived CDR1 and CDR2 are PRHDT and FYEKMQ (reference sequence). V gave up 5 bases and J gave up 3 bases, with 17 bases separating them. CDR3 size: 16 residues. The DNA for the CDR3 is TGTGCCAGCAGCCCTGGAGGTGGGGGAGGCAAAAACATTCAGTACTTC. Its protein is CASSPGGGGGKNIQYF.

The chain links TRBV15 to TRBJ1-2; D is unresolved. The CDR3 is made up of 13 amino acids. Germline assignment: CDR1 LNHNV and CDR2 YYDKDF (reference sequence). Trimming shortened V by 4 bases and J by 0 bases, and 6 bases separated the two germline ends. CDR3 region: CATSIDSNYGYTF. For the CDR3, the DNA is TGTGCCACCAGCATCGATTCTAACTATGGCTACACCTTC. The complete variable domain, with remaining parts taken from reference TRBV15 and TRBJ1-2, reads DAMVIQNPRYQVTQFGKPVTLSCSQTLNHNVMYWYQQKSSQAPKLLFHYYDKDFNNEADTPDNFQSRRPNTSFCFLDIRSPGLGDTAMYLCATSIDSNYGYTFGSGTRLTVV.

The chain carries TRBV28 and TRBJ1-5; D unresolved. This CDR3 region has 12 residues. From germline, CDR1 is MDHEN and CDR2 SYDVKM. The V gene lost 10 bases and the J gene lost 0 bases, with 7 bases spanning the gap. In DNA form, the CDR3 reads TGTGCCATCCAGTTTAGCAATCAGCCCCAGCATTTT. Amino acids: CAIQFSNQPQHF.

This clonotype was seen once. The chain employs TRBV3-1 and TRBJ2-2; the match to TRBD2 covers 11 bases. Germline lookup yields CDR1 LGHDT and CDR2 YNNKEL (reference sequence). The CDR3 contains 16 residues. The V gene end was trimmed by 3 bases and the J gene end by 7 bases; junction bases not matched to a gene: 7. The CDR3 protein is CASSHLAGGPVGELFF. CDR3 nucleotide sequence: TGTGCCAGCAGCCATTTAGCGGGAGGGCCGGTCGGGGAGCTGTTTTTT.

V usage is TRBV29-1 and J usage is TRBJ2-5; TRBD2 agrees at 8 bases. CDR1 and CDR2 (germline): SQVTM, ANQGSEA. With V trimmed by 6 bases and J by 5 bases, 5 bases remained unmatched. The CDR3 sequence is 12 residues long. The CDR3 loop reads CSVGGLVETQYF. In DNA, the CDR3 is TGCAGCGTGGGGGGACTAGTGGAGACCCAGTACTTC.

CDR3 nucleotides: TGTGCCACCAGCAGAGATCCGAAGGAAGATACGCAGTATTTT. Amino acid sequence: CATSRDPKEDTQYF. V gene TRBV15 combines with J gene TRBJ2-3; unclear D gene. V gave up 0 bases and J gave up 5 bases, with 9 bases separating them. Germline lookup yields CDR1 LNHNV and CDR2 YYDKDF (reference sequence). This CDR3 is 14 amino acids long.

The chain uses TRBV7-9 and TRBJ1-1, with D perhaps TRBD1 (5 bases). Between the trimmed V and J ends, which lost 0 bases and 10 bases, there was a span of 9 bases. There are 12 residues in the CDR3. Germline CDR1 reads SEHNR; CDR2 reads FQNEAQ (reference sequence). The chain's CDR3 is CASSLAWGVAFF. The CDR3 DNA reads as TGTGCCAGCAGCTTAGCTTGGGGCGTAGCTTTCTTT.

V is TRBV28 and J is TRBJ2-7, with D possibly called TRBD1 or TRBD2 (5 bases each). The V and J ends lost 5 bases and 4 bases respectively, with 15 bases between them. The CDR3 loop spans 14 amino acids. Germline-derived CDR1 and CDR2 are MDHEN and SYDVKM. CDR3 region: CASSDTGTPYEQYF. CDR3 bases: TGTGCCAGCAGTGACACCGGGACGCCGTACGAGCAGTACTTC.

This chain joins TRBV7-2 and TRBJ1-2; weak D call: TRBD1 (5 bases). The CDR3 is made up of 13 amino acids. Between the trimmed V and J ends, which lost 5 bases and 4 bases, there was a span of 11 bases. Germline lookup yields CDR1 SGHTA and CDR2 FQGNSA. CDR3 loop: CASSPHDSYGYTF. CDR3 DNA: TGTGCCAGCAGCCCGCATGACAGCTATGGCTACACCTTC. The variable domain in full, with the rest retrieved from reference TRBV7-2 and TRBJ1-2, is GAGVSQSPSNKVTEKGKDVELRCDPISGHTALYWYRQSLGQGLEFLIYFQGNSAPDKSGLPSDRFSAERTGGSVSTLTIQRTQQEDSAVYLCASSPHDSYGYTFGSGTRLTVV.

The chain joins TRBV7-9 to TRBJ2-3, with 7 nucleotides matching TRBD1. With V trimmed by 7 bases and J by 2 bases, 6 bases remained unmatched. From germline, CDR1 is SEHNR and CDR2 FQNEAQ (reference sequence). CDR3 length equals 14 residues. Here the CDR3 DNA reads TGTGCCAGCAACAGGGGTCAGGTCACAGATACGCAGTATTTT. Translating gives CASNRGQVTDTQYF.

This clonotype came up once. This chain connects TRBV29-1 to TRBJ1-5; D gene uncertain. Germline assignment: CDR1 SQVTM and CDR2 ANQGSEA. Trimming took off 1 base at V and 5 bases at J, with 21 bases between the two ends. There are 17 residues in the CDR3. The CDR3 is CSVEVGPTASTYQPQHF. The CDR3 bases are TGCAGCGTTGAAGTTGGTCCCACAGCATCCACCTATCAGCCCCAGCATTTT.

The chain couples TRBV4-3 to TRBJ2-1; D perhaps matches TRBD2 (6 bases). The CDR3 is 15 residues long. Germline CDR1 LGHNA, CDR2 YSLEER. V was shortened by 0 bases and J by 7 bases, with 13 bases between the two germline ends. CDR3 amino acids: CASSQEEGRGNEQFF. For the CDR3, the DNA is TGCGCCAGCAGCCAAGAGGAGGGCCGCGGGAATGAGCAGTTCTTC.

This chain joins TRBV3-1 and TRBJ2-6; TRBD1 is a possible D gene (6 bases). V lost 0 bases, J lost 0 bases, and 12 bases lay in between. CDR1 is LGHDT, CDR2 YNNKEL, per germline (reference sequence). This CDR3 is 18 amino acids long. The CDR3 DNA reads as TGTGCCAGCAGCCAAGAATGGGACACGTCCTCTGGGGCCAACGTCCTGACTTTC. Translated, it gives CASSQEWDTSSGANVLTF.